This T cell receptor beta chain was obtained from a study of T cells expressing NK-cell markers. TCRdb reprocessed the 5' RACE reads; each CDR3 protein has one entry and no DNA is given. Here the sample table reports roughly 430,000 distinct CDR3 sequences. The length of the CDR3 is 17 residues. The sample was blood T cells: a sorted CD56 or NKG2C T cell subset, CD4+ or CD8+ T cells, or bulk PBMC T cells (not recorded which). The V call is TRBV12-3 or TRBV12-4, the J call TRBJ1-1; no DNA is available, so the TRBD1 call from TCRdb remains unchecked. The TCR originated in a woman aged 18-70 years in good health. CDR3 sequence reads: CASSQRQGTFPSTEAFF.